This TCR beta chain was observed in a study of blood T cell repertoires in COVID-19. About the study: Samples came from the United States, Italy and Spain, spanning acute and convalescent COVID-19. The analysed material was cDNA or gDNA that came from T cells, B-cell-depleted T cells, or PBMCs.

Germline CDR1 reads MNHNY; CDR2 reads SVGAGI (reference sequence). The CDR3 is 14 residues long. V was shortened by 5 bases and J by 0 bases, with 8 bases between the two germline ends. Seattle patients were enrolled while actively infected and followed longitudinally. This table comes from immunoSEQ multiplex PCR, and its TCRdb copy is limited to in-frame clones, with some not included. The table shows about 48,000 clones, with 85% to 90% occurring only once. The specimen was peripheral blood. This sequence was found in a woman of 80 years or more with COVID-19, enrolled during active disease. V gene TRBV6-6 combines with J gene TRBJ1-5, with D possibly being TRBD1 (5 bases). CDR3 residues: CASSRQSSNQPQHF. The CDR3 nucleotides are TGTGCCAGCAGTCGACAGTCTAGCAATCAGCCCCAGCATTTT.